Sequencing of this T cell receptor beta chain was carried out in a study of control samples from healthy donors and cancer patients. Per the germline V gene, CDR1 is SGHAT and CDR2 is FQNNGV. This CDR3 region has 14 residues. Trimming left V 1 base short and J 7 bases short, with 11 bases between. The data were produced by immunoSEQ multiplex PCR, yet TCRdb's version contains in-frame clones alone and is incomplete. Counted here are 30,000 to 40,000 clones, about four fifths occurring once; the ten biggest clones make up around a fifth. Sample: PBMCs. The sequence was obtained from an older woman with lung cancer. The chain uses TRBV11-2 and TRBJ1-5; D unresolved. The CDR3: CASSLGGTGQPQHF. For the CDR3, the DNA is TGTGCCAGCAGCTTAGGGGGTACGGGACAGCCCCAGCATTTT.